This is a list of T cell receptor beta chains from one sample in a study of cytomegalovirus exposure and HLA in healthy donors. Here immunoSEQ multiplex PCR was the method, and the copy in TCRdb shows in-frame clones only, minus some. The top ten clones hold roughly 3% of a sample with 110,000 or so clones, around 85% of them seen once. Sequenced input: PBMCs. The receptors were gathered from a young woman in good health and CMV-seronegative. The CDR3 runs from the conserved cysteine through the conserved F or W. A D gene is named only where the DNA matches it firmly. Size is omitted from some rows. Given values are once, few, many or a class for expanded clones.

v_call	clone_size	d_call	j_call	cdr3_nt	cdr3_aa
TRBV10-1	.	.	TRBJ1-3	TGCGCCAGCAGTGAATGGACAAGCTCTGGAAACACCATATATTTT	CASSEWTSSGNTIYF
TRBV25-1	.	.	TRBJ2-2	TGTGCCAGCAGTGAATATGACAGGCCGAACACCGGGGAGCTGTTTTTT	CASSEYDRPNTGELFF
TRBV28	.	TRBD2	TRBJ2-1	TGTGCCAGCAGTTCCCTAGCGGGGGCCCCCGACAATGAGCAGTTCTTC	CASSSLAGAPDNEQFF
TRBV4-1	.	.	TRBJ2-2	TGCGCCAGCAGCCAATACTCCGGGACAACGAACACCGGGGAGCTGTTTTTT	CASSQYSGTTNTGELFF
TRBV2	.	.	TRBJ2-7	TGTGCCAGCAGTGTTAGCGCGCCCTACGAGCAGTACTTC	CASSVSAPYEQYF
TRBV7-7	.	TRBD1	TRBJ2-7	TGTGCCAGCAGCAAGGACAGGGGATCCTACGAGCAGTACTTC	CASSKDRGSYEQYF
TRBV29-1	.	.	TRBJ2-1	TGCACCTATGGGAGTGACACCTACAATGAGCAGTTCTTC	CTYGSDTYNEQFF
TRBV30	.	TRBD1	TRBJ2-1	TGTGCCTGGAAGACGACAGGGGGCTCCTACAATGAGCAGTTCTTC	CAWKTTGGSYNEQFF
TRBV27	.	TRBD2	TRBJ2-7	TGTGCCAGCAGTCCCCCGGGAGGAACTCCAAACTTC	CASSPPGGTPNF
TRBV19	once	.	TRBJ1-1	TGTGCCAGTAGTATCCCCAGGGCCACTATGAACACTGAAGCTTTCTTT	CASSIPRATMNTEAFF
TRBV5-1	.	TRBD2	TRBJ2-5	TGCGCCAGCAGCTGGGGGGGAGAAGAGACCCAGTACTTC	CASSWGGEETQYF
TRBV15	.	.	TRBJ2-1	TGTGCCACCAGCAGAGATCAAAGTAGGAGTACTGAGCAGTTCTTC	CATSRDQSRSTEQFF
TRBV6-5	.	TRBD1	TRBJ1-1	TGTGCCAGCAGCCTGGAACCGACAGGGGGTGAAGCTTTCTTT	CASSLEPTGGEAFF
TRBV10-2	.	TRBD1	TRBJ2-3	TGCGCCAGCAGAAATGGACAGGGCTACACAGATACGCAGTATTTT	CASRNGQGYTDTQYF
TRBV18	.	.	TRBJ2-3	TGTGCCAGCTCTGGCGGTGGGACAGATACGCAGTATTTT	CASSGGGTDTQYF
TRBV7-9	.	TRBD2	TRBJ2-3	TGTGCCAGCAGCTCCCGACTAGCGGGGAGCACAGATACGCAGTATTTT	CASSSRLAGSTDTQYF
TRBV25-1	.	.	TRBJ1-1	TGTGCCAGCAGTGAAGGAGAGCAAGAAGCTTTCTTT	CASSEGEQEAFF
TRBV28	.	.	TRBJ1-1	TGTGCCAGCGTGGCGAACACTGAAGCTTTCTTT	CASVANTEAFF
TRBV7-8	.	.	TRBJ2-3	TGTGCCAGCAGCTTATTTATCGGAGATACGCAGTATTTT	CASSLFIGDTQYF
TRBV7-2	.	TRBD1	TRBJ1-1	TGTGCCAGCAGCTTCACAGGGGGCGTTGAAGCTTTCTTT	CASSFTGGVEAFF
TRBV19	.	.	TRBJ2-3	TGTGCCAGTAGTATAGACGCTGCGAGGAATACGCAGTATTTT	CASSIDAARNTQYF
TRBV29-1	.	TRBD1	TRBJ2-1	TGCAGCGTTGAACGACAGGGGAAAGGCAATGAGCAGTTCTTC	CSVERQGKGNEQFF
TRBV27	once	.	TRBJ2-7	TGTGCCAGCAGTTTAAAACAGGGTCCCTACGAGCAGTACTTC	CASSLKQGPYEQYF
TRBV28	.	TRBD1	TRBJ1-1	TGTGCCAGCAGTCCCGGGACAGCGAACACTGAAGCTTTCTTT	CASSPGTANTEAFF
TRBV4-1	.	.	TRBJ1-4	TGCGCCAGCAGTACCCCCCGGGGTCAGCCGTTGAATGATAATGAAAAACTGTTTTTT	CASSTPRGQPLNDNEKLFF
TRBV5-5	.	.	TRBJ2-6	TGTGCCAGCAGCTTGACAGACTCTGGGGCCAACGTCCTGACTTTC	CASSLTDSGANVLTF
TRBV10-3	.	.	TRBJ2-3	TGTGCCATCAGTGAGTCAGAGTTCGGCACAGATACGCAGTATTTT	CAISESEFGTDTQYF
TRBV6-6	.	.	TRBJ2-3	TGTGCCAGCCTCAGGGGAGACTATAGCACAGATACGCAGTATTTT	CASLRGDYSTDTQYF
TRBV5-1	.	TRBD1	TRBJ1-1	TGCGCCAGCAGCTTTAGGGGACAGGGTGTTGGGAACACTGAAGCTTTCTTT	CASSFRGQGVGNTEAFF
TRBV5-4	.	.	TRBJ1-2	TGTGCCAGCAGCTTGCTGGAGGCTTATGGCTACACCTTC	CASSLLEAYGYTF
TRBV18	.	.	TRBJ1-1	TGTGCCAGCTCACCACTTTCGCTCCGTCGGAGGAACAACACTGAAGCTTTCTTT	CASSPLSLRRRNNTEAFF
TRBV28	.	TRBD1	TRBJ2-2	TGTGCCAGCAGTTTATCGGTACAGGGGGCGGCCGGGGAGCTGTTTTTT	CASSLSVQGAAGELFF
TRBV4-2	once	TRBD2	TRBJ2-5	TGTGCCAGCAGCCAAGGAGCACTAGCGGGGGGGCATGGAGAGACCCAGTACTTC	CASSQGALAGGHGETQYF
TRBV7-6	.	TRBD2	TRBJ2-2	TGTGCCAGCAGCTTAGTGCTAGCGGGGGGACCCGGGGAGCTGTTTTTT	CASSLVLAGGPGELFF
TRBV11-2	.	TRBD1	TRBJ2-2	TGTGCCAGCAGCATCCGGGACAGGGGGCTTATGAGCACCGGGGAGCTGTTTTTT	CASSIRDRGLMSTGELFF
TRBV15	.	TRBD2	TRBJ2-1	TGTGCCACCAGCGTGAGGGGCGGGGGGGCCGTCGGTGAGCAGTTCTTC	CATSVRGGGAVGEQFF
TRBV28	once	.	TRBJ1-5	TGTGCCGCAAGGGAGGGCAATCAGCCCCAGCATTTT	CAAREGNQPQHF
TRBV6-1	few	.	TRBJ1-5	TGTGCCAGCAGTGAAATCGTCAGGGGCAATCAGCCCCAGCATTTT	CASSEIVRGNQPQHF
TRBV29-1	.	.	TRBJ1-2	TGCAGCGTTCCGAGACAGGCAAACTATGGCTACACCTTC	CSVPRQANYGYTF
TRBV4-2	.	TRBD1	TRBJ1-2	TGTGCCAGCAGCCAGACCGACAGGGGAGGTGGCTACACCTTC	CASSQTDRGGGYTF
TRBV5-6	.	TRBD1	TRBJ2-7	TGTGCCAGCAGCCACTCGTCCGGGACAGCCTCCTACGAGCAGTACTTC	CASSHSSGTASYEQYF
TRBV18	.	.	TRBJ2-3	TGTGCCAGCTCACCCCGGGGCACAGATACGCAGTATTTT	CASSPRGTDTQYF
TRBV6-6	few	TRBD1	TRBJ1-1	TGTGCCAGCACCGGGACAGAGTTTTGGAACACTGAAGCTTTCTTT	CASTGTEFWNTEAFF
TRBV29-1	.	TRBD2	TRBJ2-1	TGCAGCGTTGAATATCGGACTAGCGGGGGGGCAAATGAGCAGTTCTTC	CSVEYRTSGGANEQFF
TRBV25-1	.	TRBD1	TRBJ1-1	TGTGCCAGCAGTGCCCACGGGACAGGGGGTCCAAACACTGAAGCTTTCTTT	CASSAHGTGGPNTEAFF
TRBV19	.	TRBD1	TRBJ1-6	TGTGCCAGTAGTATAGGGACAGGGAATTCACCCCTCCACTTT	CASSIGTGNSPLHF
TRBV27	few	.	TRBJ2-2	TGTGCCAGCAGTTCTCAGGGAACCGGGGAGCTGTTTTTT	CASSSQGTGELFF
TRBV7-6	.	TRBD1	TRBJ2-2	TGTGCCAGCAGCTTAGTCACAGGGGGCTTCGGGGAGCTGTTTTTT	CASSLVTGGFGELFF
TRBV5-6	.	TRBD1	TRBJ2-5	TGTGCCAGCAGCGCTGACAGGGGAGTATTTAATTTGGAGACCCAGTACTTC	CASSADRGVFNLETQYF
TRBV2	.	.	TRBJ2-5	TGTGCCATTATGGGATGGAGGGAAAAAGAGACCCAGTACTTC	CAIMGWREKETQYF
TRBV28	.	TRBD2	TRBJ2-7	TGTGCCAGCAGCCCCCCGGGGGGAACGATTTACGAGCAGTACTTC	CASSPPGGTIYEQYF
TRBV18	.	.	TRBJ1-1	TGTGCCAGCTCACCGAATCGGGGCACTGAAGCTTTCTTT	CASSPNRGTEAFF
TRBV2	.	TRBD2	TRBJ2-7	TGTGCCAGCAATAGACTAGCGGGGGGGCAGCAGTACTTC	CASNRLAGGQQYF
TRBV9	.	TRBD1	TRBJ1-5	TGTGCCAGCAGCTATTCGGACAGGCTGAATCAGCCCCAGCATTTT	CASSYSDRLNQPQHF
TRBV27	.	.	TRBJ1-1	TGTGCCAGCAGTTTACGGGTCAAGAACACTGAAGCTTTCTTT	CASSLRVKNTEAFF
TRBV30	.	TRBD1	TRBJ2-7	TGTGCCTGGACCTGGGACAGTTCCTACGAGCAGTACTTC	CAWTWDSSYEQYF
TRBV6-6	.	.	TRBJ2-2	TGTGCCAGCAGTTACCACTTGGCAGGGTACACCGGGGAGCTGTTTTTT	CASSYHLAGYTGELFF
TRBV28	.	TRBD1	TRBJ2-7	TGTGCCAGCACCCGGACAGGGCTCTACGAGCAGTACTTC	CASTRTGLYEQYF
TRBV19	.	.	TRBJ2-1	TGTGCCAGTAGTATTCGGGTTTACAATGAGCAGTTCTTC	CASSIRVYNEQFF